These 8 T cell receptor beta chains were sequenced from one sample in a study of OX40 agonist ivuxolimab in advanced cancers. Data came from immunoSEQ multiplex PCR; TCRdb stores just in-frame clones and leaves some out. The sample lists about 150,000 clones, 94% occurring once. Source: CD4+ or CD8+ T cells sorted from blood, taken in a trial of the OX40 agonist ivuxolimab. Every receptor here comes from an adult with an advanced solid tumor such as melanoma, head and neck, liver or kidney cancer.

The chain uses TRBV9 and TRBJ1-1, with TRBD1 as a possible D gene (6 bases). The CDR3 runs 15 residues. Germline V CDR1 and CDR2: SGDLS, YYNGEE. Trimming removed 0 bases at V and 6 bases at J, with 15 bases between. CDR3 in amino acids: CASSVAGGEGAEAFF. The DNA for the CDR3 is TGTGCCAGCAGCGTAGCTGGGGGCGAGGGGGCTGAAGCTTTCTTT.

This chain joins TRBV4-3 and TRBJ1-5, with TRBD1 as a possible D gene (5 bases). Germline V lookup: CDR1 LGHNA, CDR2 YSLEER. V shed 3 bases and J shed 0 bases, with 18 bases lying between them. The CDR3 has 18 amino acids. CDR3 in DNA: TGCGCCAGCAGCCAGGAGGTAGGGGCAGGGAATAGCAATCAGCCCCAGCATTTT. The encoded protein is CASSQEVGAGNSNQPQHF.

CDR3 protein: CASSGGQSSGNTIYF. The CDR3 bases are TGCGCCAGCAGCGGGGGACAGTCTTCTGGAAACACCATATATTTT. V usage is TRBV5-1 and J usage is TRBJ1-3; 7 nucleotides agree with TRBD1. CDR1 is SGHRS and CDR2 is YFSETQ in the germline V gene. The CDR3 sequence is 15 residues long. The trim removed 4 bases at V and 1 base at J, leaving 5 bases unmatched.

The V call is TRBV9, the J call TRBJ1-1, with TRBD1 identical over 8 bases. The CDR3 has 14 residues. With 5 bases clipped from V and 1 base from J, the junction kept 4 bases outside the gene matches. CDR1 and CDR2 from the germline V gene are SGDLS and YYNGEE. CDR3 nucleotide sequence: TGTGCCAGCAGTAGGACAGGGCGGAACACTGAAGCTTTCTTT. Protein product: CASSRTGRNTEAFF. Using reference TRBV9 and TRBJ1-1 for the parts outside the CDR3, the full variable domain is DSGVTQTPKHLITATGQRVTLRCSPRSGDLSVYWYQQSLDQGLQFLIQYYNGEERAKGNILERFSAQQFPDLHSELNLSSLELGDSALYFCASSRTGRNTEAFFGQGTRLTVV.

The chain employs TRBV7-2 and TRBJ2-7; weak D call: TRBD1 (6 bases). The germline V gene has CDR1 SGHTA and CDR2 FQGNSA. The V end lost 4 bases, the J end lost 3 bases, and 7 bases lay between the germline ends. This CDR3 has 12 amino acids. The CDR3 DNA reads TGTGCCAGCAGCTGGGACAACTACGAGCAGTACTTC. This encodes CASSWDNYEQYF.

The chain employs TRBV6-1 and TRBJ2-5, with D unclear. The V gene lost 5 bases and the J gene lost 4 bases, with 8 bases spanning the gap. Germline V CDR1 and CDR2: MNHNS, SASEGT. This CDR3 has 12 residues. The CDR3 DNA reads as TGTGCCAGCAGTTATCTGCCAGAGACCCAGTACTTC. Its protein is CASSYLPETQYF.

This chain connects TRBV6-1 to TRBJ1-1; no clear D. CDR1 MNHNS and CDR2 SASEGT come from the germline V gene. CDR3 size: 15 residues. Trimming pared 5 bases from V and 3 bases from J, leaving 16 bases between. The CDR3 DNA follows: TGTGCCAGCAGTCAAAGGCGGGGTGGGTACACTGAAGCTTTCTTT. Translated, it gives CASSQRRGGYTEAFF.

This chain uses TRBV5-8 with TRBJ1-5, with D perhaps TRBD1 (6 bases). V was pared by 3 bases and J by 2 bases, with 18 bases between. The CDR3 is 17 amino acids. Per germline, CDR1 SGHTS and CDR2 YDEGEE. The CDR3 DNA follows: TGTGCCAGCAGCTCAGGGAACAGGGATTGGGGCAATCAGCCCCAGCATTTT. Protein product: CASSSGNRDWGNQPQHF.